This T cell receptor beta chain came from a study of graft-versus-host responses after intestinal transplantation. Findings and caveats of the study: When patients had graft-donor T cell macrochimerism, their allografts held high graft-versus-host to host-versus-graft clonal ratios.

Assay: immunoSEQ multiplex PCR; the TCRdb copy retains only in-frame clones and omits some. The sample lists tens of thousands of clones, nearly 95% occurring once. On this clone itself: As yet, its antigen is unknown.

Material: unstimulated CD4+ T cells sorted from spleen or lymph node cells, obtained before transplant. This receptor was obtained from a human donor who was the organ donor for an intestinal transplant.

CDR3 nucleotides: TGTGCCAGTCTGCAAGAGACCCAGTACTTC. Protein product: CASLQETQYF. This rearrangement joins TRBV25-1 to TRBJ2-5; no clear D. The ends were cut back, 9 bases at V and 2 bases at J, with 4 bases in the middle. Germline loops: CDR1 MGHDK, CDR2 SYGVNS. CDR3 size: 10 residues.